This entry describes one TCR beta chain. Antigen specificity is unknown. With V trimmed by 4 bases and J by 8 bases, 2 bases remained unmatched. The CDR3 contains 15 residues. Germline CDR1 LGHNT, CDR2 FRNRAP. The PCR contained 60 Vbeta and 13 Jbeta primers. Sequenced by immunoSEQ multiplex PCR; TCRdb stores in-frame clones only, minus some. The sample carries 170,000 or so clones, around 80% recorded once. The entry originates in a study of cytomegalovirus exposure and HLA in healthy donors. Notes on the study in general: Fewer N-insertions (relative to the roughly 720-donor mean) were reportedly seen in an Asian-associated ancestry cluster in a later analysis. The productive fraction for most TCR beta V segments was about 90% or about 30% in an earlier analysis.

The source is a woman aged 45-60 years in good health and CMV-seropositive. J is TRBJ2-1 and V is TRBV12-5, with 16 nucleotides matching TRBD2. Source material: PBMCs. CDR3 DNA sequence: TGTGCTAGTGGTTCGGGACTAGCGGGGGGGGATGAGCAGTTCTTC. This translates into CASGSGLAGGDEQFF.